The 31 T cell receptor beta chains reported below all come from one sample, sequenced in a study of identical twins. TCRdb itself ran the 5' RACE reads through MiXCR, one entry per CDR3 protein. The sample holds 450,000 to 500,000 distinct CDR3 sequences, roughly 13% seen once. This sample also appeared in a second study, on yellow fever vaccine responses in identical twins.

The source material was CD4+ T cells sorted from blood. The receptors stem from a woman aged 18-29 years in good health.

This clonotype was seen a few times. The V and J genes are TRBV10-3 and TRBJ1-5; weak D call: TRBD1 (5 bases). The CDR3 has 16 amino acids. V lost 4 bases to trimming and J lost 6 bases, with 19 bases between them. Germline V gives CDR1 ENHRY, CDR2 SYGVKD. The CDR3 loop reads CAISAVGAGGTQPQHF. In DNA form, the CDR3 reads TGTGCCATCAGTGCGGTCGGGGCCGGGGGGACTCAGCCCCAGCATTTT.

This clonotype appeared a few times. V gene TRBV20-1 combines with J gene TRBJ1-2; TRBD1 aligns across 7 bases. Per the germline V gene, CDR1 is DFQATT and CDR2 is SNEGSKA (reference sequence). This CDR3 comprises 13 residues. CDR3 amino acids: CRPSEGASNGYTF. In DNA form, the CDR3 reads TGCAGGCCCAGTGAGGGGGCATCGAATGGCTACACCTTC.

A few counts support this clonotype. V is TRBV5-1 and J is TRBJ1-2, with D hard to call. CDR3 length: 13 amino acids. V gave up 1 base and J gave up 9 bases, with 13 bases separating them. CDR1 SGHRS and CDR2 YFSETQ come from the germline V gene. CDR3: CASSLTAAGRYTF. The CDR3 coding sequence is TGCGCCAGCAGCTTGACGGCAGCCGGGCGCTACACCTTC.

J is TRBJ2-1 and V is TRBV6-5; D may be TRBD1 (5 bases). V lost 0 bases, J lost 12 bases, and 15 bases lay in between. Germline V gives CDR1 MNHEY, CDR2 SVGAGI. CDR3 length: 14 residues. CDR3 sequence reads: CASSYSPQAPGQFF. The CDR3 DNA reads TGTGCCAGCAGTTACTCGCCACAGGCCCCTGGGCAGTTCTTC.

V and J are TRBV27 and TRBJ1-5; D is uncertain. Between the trimmed V and J ends, which lost 2 bases and 5 bases, there was a span of 7 bases. The CDR3 is made up of 13 amino acids. Per the germline V gene, CDR1 is MNHEY and CDR2 is SMNVEV (reference sequence). CDR3: CASSLNGYQPQHF. In nucleotides, the CDR3 is TGTGCCAGCAGTTTAAACGGCTATCAGCCCCAGCATTTT.

In this sample, this clonotype turned up a few times. The rearrangement uses TRBV20-1 and TRBJ2-7, with TRBD2 matching 7 bases. Trimming at V came to 0 bases and at J to 4 bases, leaving 6 bases not matched to a gene. Germline CDR1 DFQATT, CDR2 SNEGSKA (reference sequence). The CDR3 length is 14 residues. This CDR3 is CSARDPASGYEQYF. CDR3 sequence (DNA): TGCAGTGCTAGAGATCCAGCTAGCGGATACGAGCAGTACTTC.

This clonotype was recorded at least ten times. The rearrangement joins TRBV4-3 to TRBJ2-3, with 13 nucleotides matching TRBD2. Trimming removed 1 base from V and 6 bases from J; junction bases left unmatched: 10. This CDR3 has 18 residues. The germline V gene has CDR1 LGHNA and CDR2 YSLEER. The CDR3: CASSQVRQGLAGADTQYF. The CDR3 DNA reads as TGCGCCAGCAGCCAAGTTAGGCAAGGACTAGCGGGAGCGGATACGCAGTATTTT.

This chain joins TRBV3-1 and TRBJ1-5; D unclear. The germline V gene encodes CDR1 LGHDT and CDR2 YNNKEL (reference sequence). The CDR3 sequence is 13 residues long. The V and J ends lost 3 bases and 5 bases respectively, with 8 bases between them. The CDR3, as DNA: TGTGCCAGCAGCCATCTTGGAGATCAGCCCCAGCATTTT. Translating it yields CASSHLGDQPQHF. Using reference TRBV3-1 and TRBJ1-5 for the parts outside the CDR3, the full variable domain is DTAVSQTPKYLVTQMGNDKSIKCEQNLGHDTMYWYKQDSKKFLKIMFSYNNKELIINETVPNRFSPKSPDKAHLNLHINSLELGDSAVYFCASSHLGDQPQHFGDGTRLSIL.

The J gene is TRBJ2-3, the V gene TRBV2; 7 bases agree with TRBD2. This CDR3 has 19 residues. V lost 0 bases and J lost 5; bases outside the gene matches: 17. CDR1 is SNHLY and CDR2 is FYNNEI in the germline V gene. The CDR3 loop reads CASSEAVPGLVPIQDTQYF. The CDR3, as DNA: TGTGCCAGCAGTGAAGCGGTCCCCGGACTAGTACCCATTCAAGATACGCAGTATTTT.

The genes are TRBV5-1 and TRBJ1-1, with TRBD1 matching over 8 bases. In germline, CDR1 is SGHRS, CDR2 YFSETQ. J was trimmed by 0 bases and V by 5 bases; bases with no gene match: 9. The CDR3 loop spans 16 amino acids. CDR3 sequence (DNA): TGCGCCAGCAGACCCGGACAGGGAAGTATGAACACTGAAGCTTTCTTT. Translation: CASRPGQGSMNTEAFF.

This clonotype has more than one count but fewer than ten. This rearrangement joins TRBV21-1 to TRBJ2-2; the D segment call TRBD1 is taken from the table without a DNA check. TRBV21-1 is designated a pseudogene. The CDR3 totals 14 residues. CDR3 protein: CAKPGQGNTGELFF. CDR3 in DNA: TGTGCCAAACCTGGGCAGGGGAACACCGGGGAGCTGTTTTTT.

This clonotype was seen ten or more times. The chain couples TRBV7-2 to TRBJ2-1; 9 bases fit TRBD1. The junction had 19 bases not matched to a gene; V was cut back by 4 bases and J by 3 bases. The CDR3 consists of 20 residues. CDR1 and CDR2 from the germline V gene are SGHTA and FQGNSA. CDR3 sequence: CASSSPSDRGGSGRYNEQFF. The DNA for the CDR3 is TGTGCCAGCAGCTCCCCTAGCGACAGGGGGGGTAGCGGCCGCTACAATGAGCAGTTCTTC.

The rearrangement links TRBV20-1 to TRBJ2-5, with TRBD2 matching over 15 bases. In germline, CDR1 is DFQATT, CDR2 SNEGSKA (reference sequence). V gave up 6 bases and J gave up 4 bases; unmatched junction bases: 6. This CDR3 is 15 amino acids long. The DNA for the CDR3 is TGCAGTGCGGATGGACTAGCGGGGGGGCCAGAGACCCAGTACTTC. Translated: CSADGLAGGPETQYF.

The rearrangement links TRBV5-1 to TRBJ2-1; D remains ambiguous. This CDR3 contains 11 residues. Looked up from germline, CDR1 is SGHRS and CDR2 is YFSETQ. Trimming shortened V by 4 bases and J by 5 bases, and 4 bases separated the two germline ends. CDR3 sequence reads: CASSVHNEQFF. The CDR3 nucleotides are TGCGCCAGCAGCGTTCACAATGAGCAGTTCTTC.

This clonotype was found many times. V and J are TRBV6-2 or TRBV6-3 and TRBJ2-3; 13 nucleotides match TRBD2. The CDR3 runs 17 residues. From germline, CDR1 is MNHEY and CDR2 SVGEGT. Unmatched junction bases numbered 9, after V lost 6 bases and J lost 3 bases. The CDR3 loop is CASRTQRTSGSTDTQYF. The DNA for the CDR3 is TGTGCCAGCAGAACCCAGAGGACTAGCGGGAGTACAGATACGCAGTATTTT.

This clonotype appeared a few times. V usage is TRBV7-2 and J usage is TRBJ1-4; unclear D gene. With 1 base removed from V and 0 bases from J, the gap between germline ends came to 12 bases. Germline assignment: CDR1 SGHTA and CDR2 FQGNSA. The CDR3 is 17 amino acids. CDR3 nucleotide sequence: TGTGCCAGCAGCTTAGTAAATTGGGCTACAACTAATGAAAAACTGTTTTTT. This gives the protein CASSLVNWATTNEKLFF. Full variable domain (outside the CDR3, taken from reference TRBV7-2 and TRBJ1-4): GAGVSQSPSNKVTEKGKDVELRCDPISGHTALYWYRQSLGQGLEFLIYFQGNSAPDKSGLPSDRFSAERTGGSVSTLTIQRTQQEDSAVYLCASSLVNWATTNEKLFFGSGTQLSVL.

This clonotype came up many times. V and J are TRBV29-1 and TRBJ1-2, with TRBD1 identical over 7 bases. Germline V gene data show CDR1 as SQVTM and CDR2 as ANQGSEA. This CDR3 has 16 residues. V was pared by 0 bases and J by 4 bases, with 11 bases of the junction left unmatched. CDR3 DNA: TGCAGCGTTGAAGATACCTGGGACAGTTACCCCTATGGCTACACCTTC. It encodes CSVEDTWDSYPYGYTF.

The J gene is TRBJ2-7, the V gene TRBV10-2; TRBD1 matches 11 bases. This CDR3 contains 15 residues. Unmatched junction bases numbered 7, after V lost 6 bases and J lost 3 bases. The germline CDR1 and CDR2 sequences are WSHSY and SAAADI. In nucleotides, the CDR3 is TGCGCCAGCAGCCAAGGACAGGGGGCGAGCTACGAGCAGTACTTC. Its translation: CASSQGQGASYEQYF.

There are many counts of this clonotype. The chain uses TRBV15 and TRBJ2-7, with no clear D. This CDR3 is built from 16 residues. V dropped 0 bases and J dropped 3 bases, with 15 bases sitting between them. The germline V gene has CDR1 LNHNV and CDR2 YYDKDF (reference sequence). The CDR3 is CATSRDLGLDYYEQYF. DNA of the CDR3: TGTGCCACCAGCAGAGATCTCGGCCTAGATTACTACGAGCAGTACTTC.

This clonotype has just a few counts. V gene TRBV28 combines with J gene TRBJ1-1; unclear D gene. The CDR3 spans 13 residues. Germline assignment: CDR1 MDHEN and CDR2 SYDVKM. V was trimmed by 4 bases and J by 10 bases, leaving 16 bases between them. The CDR3 sequence is CASSSNGPARAFF. CDR3 nucleotide sequence: TGTGCCAGCAGTTCCAATGGGCCCGCGCGAGCTTTCTTT.

The chain has TRBV19 and TRBJ2-7, with D possibly matching TRBD2 (6 bases). The V gene's germline CDR1 is LNHDA and CDR2 SQIVND (reference sequence). V lost 4 bases, J lost 3 bases, and 16 bases lay in between. This CDR3 is 15 amino acids long. CDR3 DNA sequence: TGTGCCAGTAGTAACCCGGGACTCGCCCTCTACGAGCAGTACTTC. Protein sequence: CASSNPGLALYEQYF.

This clonotype turned up a few times. The chain has TRBV4-1 and TRBJ2-3; 12 bases map to TRBD2. CDR1 MGHRA and CDR2 YSYEKL come from the germline V gene. After removal of 4 bases from V and 3 bases from J, the junction contained 8 bases not matched to a gene. The CDR3 contains 17 residues. CDR3 loop: CASSLHFLAGGTDTQYF. CDR3 nucleotides: TGCGCCAGCAGCCTTCATTTCCTAGCGGGAGGGACAGATACGCAGTATTTT.

This clonotype was counted a few times. The chain has TRBV6-5 and TRBJ1-6; possibly TRBD1 for D (5 bases). The CDR3 sequence is 12 residues long. Trimming pared 5 bases from V and 9 bases from J, leaving 8 bases between. Germline CDR1 and CDR2: MNHEY and SVGAGI. The DNA for the CDR3 is TGTGCCAGCAGTCAGGGTATTTCACCCCTCCACTTT. It codes for CASSQGISPLHF.

The CDR3 region has the DNA TGTGCCAGCAGCCCCGACGGGGGAAGTGGGGAAACCCAGTACTTC. As protein: CASSPDGGSGETQYF. The V and J genes are TRBV11-2 and TRBJ2-5; the D gene is possibly TRBD2 (6 bases). V was trimmed by 5 bases and J by 8 bases, leaving 21 bases between them. The CDR3 length is 15 residues. Germline V lookup: CDR1 SGHAT, CDR2 FQNNGV.

This clonotype appeared a few times. The chain carries TRBV4-3 and TRBJ2-4; 10 bases agree with TRBD2. The CDR3 has 13 residues. The V segment lost 0 bases and the J segment 16 bases; nucleotides outside the gene matches: 6. CDR1 and CDR2 (germline): LGHNA, YSLEER. CDR3 DNA: TGCGCCAGCAGCCAAGAGCCTAGCGGGAGCTTATACTTC. Protein product: CASSQEPSGSLYF.

The V call is TRBV20-1, the J call TRBJ2-1; no firm D call. Germline-derived CDR1 and CDR2 are DFQATT and SNEGSKA (reference sequence). The CDR3 extends over 12 amino acids. The V and J ends lost 5 bases and 0 bases respectively, with 5 bases between them. CDR3 sequence reads: CSAVFSYNEQFF. As DNA, the CDR3 is TGCAGTGCTGTATTCTCCTACAATGAGCAGTTCTTC.

V and J are TRBV7-2 and TRBJ1-1; perhaps TRBD1 as D (5 bases). Trimming cost V 3 bases and J 5 bases, with 13 bases left between them. This CDR3 spans 14 amino acids. Germline CDR1 is SGHTA and CDR2 is FQGNSA. The CDR3 loop is CASSLAQGWTEAFF. The CDR3 DNA is TGTGCCAGCAGCTTGGCCCAGGGATGGACTGAAGCTTTCTTT.

The chain uses TRBV7-9 and TRBJ1-1; D not certain. Germline lookup yields CDR1 SEHNR and CDR2 FQNEAQ (reference sequence). The V end lost 7 bases, the J end lost 8 bases, and 20 bases lay between the germline ends. The CDR3 runs to 14 residues. The CDR3 here is CASTQASGSGEAFF. CDR3 bases: TGTGCCAGCACCCAGGCATCGGGATCGGGGGAAGCTTTCTTT.

The gene calls are TRBV27 and TRBJ2-2; D not certain. The CDR3 runs to 13 residues. The V end was cut by 6 bases, the J end by 5 bases, with 10 bases between. CDR1 is MNHEY, CDR2 SMNVEV, per germline (reference sequence). The CDR3 sequence: CASSLIRTGELFF. DNA for the CDR3: TGTGCCAGCAGCCTTATCAGGACCGGGGAGCTGTTTTTT.

The chain carries TRBV7-3 and TRBJ2-2; TRBD2 agrees at 9 bases. The V gene end was trimmed by 5 bases and the J gene end by 5 bases; junction bases not matched to a gene: 9. The CDR3 runs 16 residues. CDR1 is SGHTA, CDR2 FQGTGA, per germline. CDR3: CASSEGSGGKTGELFF. CDR3 bases: TGTGCCAGCAGCGAGGGTAGCGGGGGAAAAACCGGGGAGCTGTTTTTT. The whole variable domain, remainder taken from reference TRBV7-3 and TRBJ2-2, is GAGVSQTPSNKVTEKGKYVELRCDPISGHTALYWYRQSLGQGPEFLIYFQGTGAADDSGLPNDRFFAVRPEGSVSTLKIQRTERGDSAVYLCASSEGSGGKTGELFFGEGSRLTVL.

The chain recombines TRBV10-1 with TRBJ2-7; D might be TRBD2 (6 bases). CDR3 length: 14 residues. Between the trimmed V and J ends, which lost 6 bases and 3 bases, there was a span of 15 bases. Germline V gene data show CDR1 as WNHNN and CDR2 as SYGVQD (reference sequence). CDR3 nucleotide sequence: TGCGCCAGCAGCCCAGCGGGTGGGGGCTACGAGCAGTACTTC. It yields the protein CASSPAGGGYEQYF.